This T cell receptor (beta chain) was sequenced for a study of T cell responses to AZD1222 COVID-19 vaccine. Broader study findings: Receipt of two AZD1222 doses was followed by a rise in Spike-specific TCR breadth and depth. Close to half of spike-specific TCRs reportedly recognize unmutated variant regions. Scientists sampled the repertoires only once the peak T cell response had passed.

Using immunoSEQ multiplex PCR, the repertoire was profiled, and TCRdb retains in-frame clones only, with some absent. The sample lists 110,000 or so clones, more than 70% occurring once. Recipients boosted at about 4 weeks or about 12 weeks are pooled. This clone was found once. What it recognizes is unknown. CDR1 and CDR2 from the germline V gene are LNHDA and SQIVND (reference sequence). The CDR3 runs to 12 residues. Trimming shortened V by 7 bases and J by 2 bases, and 8 bases separated the two germline ends. The chain has TRBV19 and TRBJ1-1; D is undetermined. The TCR was taken from an adult who received the AZD1222 COVID-19 vaccine. Sequences were derived from peripheral blood, sampled 28 days after the second AZD1222 dose. The CDR3 nucleotides are TGTGCCAGTAAGGACCGTAACACTGAAGCTTTCTTT. Translated, it gives CASKDRNTEAFF.